The clone carrying this T cell receptor beta chain was detected only once. These data come from a study of blood T cell repertoires in COVID-19. V lost 11 bases and J lost 2; bases outside the gene matches: 6. Germline lookup yields CDR1 LNHDA and CDR2 SQIVND (reference sequence). This CDR3 comprises 13 residues. Original processing notes: Researchers report that nucleated cell counts were estimated from reference gene primer amplification. The table came from immunoSEQ multiplex PCR; TCRdb's copy has only in-frame clones and leaves some out. The D gene and trimming were derived from the DNA, and the V and J assignments and clone size from that table. The sample consists of approximately 250,000 clones, 88% of them appearing once.

The sample consisted of peripheral blood. V usage is TRBV19 and J usage is TRBJ1-5; TRBD1 aligns across 7 bases. This receptor was identified in a woman aged 70 to 79 with COVID-19, enrolled during active disease. CDR3 residues: CAARQGGNQPQHF. CDR3 in DNA: TGTGCCGCCAGACAGGGAGGCAATCAGCCCCAGCATTTT. The variable domain in full, completed from reference TRBV19 and TRBJ1-5, reads DGGITQSPKYLFRKEGQNVTLSCEQNLNHDAMYWYRQDPGQGLRLIYYSQIVNDFQKGDIAEGYSVSREKKESFPLTVTSAQKNPTAFYLCAARQGGNQPQHFGDGTRLSIL.